The next 14 T cell receptor beta chains were all read from a single sample in a study of T-cell memory formation after mild COVID-19. A single record per CDR3 protein comes from TCRdb applying MiXCR to the 5' RACE reads. The repertoire holds about 110,000 distinct CDR3 sequences, over 20% seen once, with around 41% in the top ten. The sequenced sample was PBMCs or a T cell subset sorted from them (not recorded which). The origin of the receptors is a man aged 18 to 30 who had mild COVID-19 (a few samples of this study predate the infection). Cell type and time point are not known.

The rearrangement joins TRBV12-3 or TRBV12-4 to TRBJ1-1; D is unresolved. This CDR3 is 12 amino acids long. V lost 2 bases, J lost 8 bases, and 9 bases lay in between. The CDR3 region has the DNA TGTGCCAGCAGTTTATCGGGTCTCGAAGCTTTCTTT. Protein sequence: CASSLSGLEAFF.

This clonotype came up once. This chain joins TRBV4-3 and TRBJ1-5, with D possibly TRBD1 on 5 matching bases. Trimming shortened V by 0 bases and J by 4 bases, and 10 bases separated the two germline ends. Germline lookup yields CDR1 LGHNA and CDR2 YSLEER. CDR3 length equals 15 residues. The CDR3 sequence: CASSQEEGPNQPQHF. The DNA of the CDR3 is TGCGCCAGCAGCCAAGAGGAGGGGCCGAATCAGCCCCAGCATTTT.

This clonotype was seen more than once but under ten times. The genes are TRBV27 and TRBJ2-3, with 7 bases that match TRBD1. The CDR3 sequence is 16 residues long. The germline gives CDR1 MNHEY, CDR2 SMNVEV (reference sequence). V dropped 4 bases and J dropped 2; count of bases not matched to a gene: 9. In nucleotides, the CDR3 is TGTGCCAGCAGTTACCTCGGACAGGACCTCACAGATACGCAGTATTTT. Protein product: CASSYLGQDLTDTQYF.

This clonotype was detected a few times. This chain links TRBV13 with TRBJ2-5, with D tentatively TRBD1 (5 bases). Germline CDR1 PRHDT, CDR2 FYEKMQ (reference sequence). This CDR3 is built from 17 residues. V lost 3 bases and J lost 0, with 17 bases in between. CDR3 coding DNA: TGTGCCAGCAGCTTTAGGACAATTAACGAAAACCAAGAGACCCAGTACTTC. Translating gives CASSFRTINENQETQYF.

V is TRBV5-1 and J is TRBJ1-1; D is perhaps TRBD1 (5 bases). V was trimmed by 0 bases and J by 11 bases, leaving 17 bases between them. CDR1 and CDR2 from the germline V gene are SGHRS and YFSETQ. The CDR3 is made up of 14 amino acids. The CDR3 nucleotides are TGCGCCAGCAGCTTGGGGACGGTCAGGGAGTTGGCTTTCTTT. Its translation is CASSLGTVRELAFF.

This clonotype occurred a few times. The chain couples TRBV7-6 to TRBJ1-4; the D gene is possibly TRBD1 (6 bases). The CDR3 length is 15 residues. Germline CDR1 is SGHVS and CDR2 is FNYEAQ. Trimming removed 5 bases from V and 4 bases from J, with 14 bases in between. CDR3 loop: CASSLLQGNNEKLFF. CDR3 DNA sequence: TGTGCCAGCAGCCTACTACAGGGTAATAATGAAAAACTGTTTTTT.

V is TRBV4-1 and J is TRBJ2-3; TRBD1 agrees at 7 bases. Looked up from germline, CDR1 is MGHRA and CDR2 is YSYEKL. The junction had 2 bases not matched to a gene; V was cut back by 1 base and J by 4 bases. The CDR3 loop spans 14 amino acids. Written as DNA, the CDR3 is TGCGCCAGCAGCCAAGGCAGGGGGTCAGATACGCAGTATTTT. Its translation: CASSQGRGSDTQYF.

The table lists this clonotype with a few counts. J is TRBJ2-5 and V is TRBV4-2; D is uncertain. The V gene lost 1 base and the J gene lost 2 bases, with 11 bases spanning the gap. The CDR3 sequence is 15 residues long. Per germline, CDR1 LGHNA and CDR2 YNFKEQ. Here the CDR3 reads CASSQVVAAQETQYF. In nucleotides, the CDR3 is TGTGCCAGCAGCCAAGTCGTGGCAGCTCAAGAGACCCAGTACTTC.

This chain links TRBV21-1 with TRBJ1-1; TRBD1, the D gene given by the table, was not confirmed from the DNA. TRBV21-1 is a listed pseudogene. The CDR3 contains 19 residues. CDR3 DNA sequence: TGTGCCAGCAGCTCCTCCCAGACAGGGTTTGCTTCGAGGAACACTGAAGCTTTCTTT. Protein product: CASSSSQTGFASRNTEAFF.

The rearrangement links TRBV5-1 to TRBJ2-2; D is unclear. CDR1 SGHRS and CDR2 YFSETQ come from the germline V gene. The V end was cut by 2 bases, the J end by 0 bases, with 2 bases between. The CDR3 runs to 13 residues. CDR3 region: CASSFPNTGELFF. DNA of the CDR3: TGCGCCAGCAGCTTTCCGAACACCGGGGAGCTGTTTTTT.

The rearrangement joins TRBV4-3 to TRBJ2-4; no reliable D call. This CDR3 contains 15 residues. V was pared by 1 base and J by 7 bases, with 14 bases between. Germline assignment: CDR1 LGHNA and CDR2 YSLEER. Written as DNA, the CDR3 is TGCGCCAGCAGCCAAGCCGAGACCCTCCGGAACATTCAGTACTTC. Translating it yields CASSQAETLRNIQYF.

This clonotype was seen only a few times. The chain has TRBV7-6 and TRBJ2-2; D might be TRBD2 (6 bases). Germline CDR1 and CDR2: SGHVS and FNYEAQ. The CDR3 runs to 14 residues. V gave up 2 bases and J gave up 7 bases, with 11 bases separating them. The CDR3 sequence: CASSLMGSGGELFF. DNA for the CDR3: TGTGCCAGCAGCTTAATGGGTAGCGGCGGGGAGCTGTTTTTT.

The sample holds one count of this clonotype. The rearrangement joins TRBV6-5 to TRBJ2-3; no clear D gene. V lost 6 bases, J lost 1 base, and 8 bases lay in between. This CDR3 has 13 residues. Looked up from germline, CDR1 is MNHEY and CDR2 is SVGAGI. Here the CDR3 DNA reads TGTGCCAGCAGCAGACTGGGCACAGATACGCAGTATTTT. Protein: CASSRLGTDTQYF.

The sample holds many counts of this clonotype. The chain uses TRBV6-2 or TRBV6-3 and TRBJ2-7; 9 positions agree with TRBD1. Trimming cost V 4 bases and J 3 bases; bases outside gene matches: 4. CDR1 is MNHEY, CDR2 SVGEGT, per germline. The length of the CDR3 is 14 residues. The CDR3 region has the DNA TGTGCCAGCAGTTTACAGGGGGCTGACTACGAGCAGTACTTC. This codes for CASSLQGADYEQYF.